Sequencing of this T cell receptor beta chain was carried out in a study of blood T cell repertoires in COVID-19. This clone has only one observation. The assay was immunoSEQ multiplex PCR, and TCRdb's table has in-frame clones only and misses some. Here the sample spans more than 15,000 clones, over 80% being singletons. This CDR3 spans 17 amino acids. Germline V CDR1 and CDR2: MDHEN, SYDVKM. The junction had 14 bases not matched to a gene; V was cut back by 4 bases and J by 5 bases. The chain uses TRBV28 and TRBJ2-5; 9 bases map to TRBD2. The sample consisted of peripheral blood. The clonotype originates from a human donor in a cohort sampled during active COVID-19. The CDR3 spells CASSSNFWAGGEETQYF. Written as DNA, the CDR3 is TGTGCCAGCAGTTCCAACTTTTGGGCGGGAGGGGAGGAGACCCAGTACTTC.